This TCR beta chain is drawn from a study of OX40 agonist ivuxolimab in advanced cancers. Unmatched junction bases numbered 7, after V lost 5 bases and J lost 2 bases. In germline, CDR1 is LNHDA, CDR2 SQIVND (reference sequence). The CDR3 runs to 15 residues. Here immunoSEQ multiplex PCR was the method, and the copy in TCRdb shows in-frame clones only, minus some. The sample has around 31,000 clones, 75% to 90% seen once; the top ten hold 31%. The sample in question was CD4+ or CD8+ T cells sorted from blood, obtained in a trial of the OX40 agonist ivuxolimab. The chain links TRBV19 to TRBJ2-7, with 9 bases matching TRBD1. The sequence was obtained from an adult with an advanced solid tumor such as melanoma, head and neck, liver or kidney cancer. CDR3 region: CASSFTGTGTYEQYF. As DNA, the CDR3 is TGTGCCAGTAGTTTCACCGGGACAGGGACCTACGAGCAGTACTTC.